These 21 T cell receptor beta chains share one sample of origin, sequenced in a study of response to subunit inactivated influenza vaccine. Via MiXCR, TCRdb re-called the RT-PCR reads, giving one row per CDR3 protein. In the table there are some 540,000 distinct CDR3 sequences, around a quarter of which are singletons. The same sample was also studied in work on T cells expressing NK-cell markers. That publication notes: The authors made TCR beta cDNA libraries by 5'RACE template switching. This switching added a universal primer site and UMIs.

This specimen consisted of CD4+ T cells sorted from PBMCs, obtained 11 to 12 days after vaccination. The source is a man aged 50 to 59 who received an inactivated influenza vaccine.

CDR3: CASSYRDRGYTQYF. CDR3 nucleotide sequence: TGTGCCAGCAGTTACCGGGACAGGGGTTATACGCAGTATTTT. V is TRBV6-5 and J is TRBJ2-3, with 10 positions matching TRBD1. V was clipped by 2 bases and J by 7 bases; unmatched bases: 3. Germline V CDR1 and CDR2: MNHEY, SVGAGI. The CDR3 length is 14 residues.

V usage is TRBV20-1 and J usage is TRBJ2-1; D possibly corresponds to TRBD1 (6 bases). Germline V gene lookup returns CDR1 DFQATT and CDR2 SNEGSKA (reference sequence). The CDR3 loop spans 12 amino acids. The V gene lost 3 bases and the J gene lost 7 bases, with 10 bases spanning the gap. CDR3 residues: CSASFQGNEQFF. CDR3 bases: TGCAGTGCTAGTTTTCAGGGGAATGAGCAGTTCTTC.

The sample holds a few counts of this clonotype. The rearrangement uses TRBV24-1 and TRBJ2-3; possibly TRBD1 for D (5 bases). V was cut by 3 bases and J by 1 base, with 10 bases left in between. The CDR3 totals 15 residues. Germline CDR1 KGHDR, CDR2 SFDVKD. The CDR3 sequence is CATSDPQGGTDTQYF. CDR3 sequence (DNA): TGTGCCACCAGTGATCCCCAGGGCGGCACAGATACGCAGTATTTT.

This clonotype turned up a few times. The V gene is TRBV11-3, the J gene TRBJ2-1; TRBD2 is a possible D gene (5 bases). V lost 5 bases and J 9 bases, leaving 17 bases between the germline ends. The CDR3 loop spans 14 amino acids. Germline assignment: CDR1 SGHNT and CDR2 YENEEA. CDR3 amino acids: CASSPLSRDGEQFF. The CDR3 nucleotides are TGTGCCAGCAGCCCCTTGTCACGGGATGGTGAGCAGTTCTTC.

This clonotype was seen a handful of times. The CDR3 bases are TGTGCCAGCAGTGATTGGCGGCCGACGAACACCGGGGAGCTGTTTTTT. Its protein product is CASSDWRPTNTGELFF. The chain combines TRBV2 with TRBJ2-2; no definite D call. The CDR3 is 16 amino acids. Germline V gives CDR1 SNHLY, CDR2 FYNNEI. Trimming stripped 3 bases from V and 0 bases from J, with 11 bases between.

This clonotype occurred many times. V and J are TRBV10-3 and TRBJ1-2; D is unclear. The CDR3 consists of 12 residues. The germline gives CDR1 ENHRY, CDR2 SYGVKD. Between the trimmed V and J ends, which lost 4 bases and 8 bases, there was a span of 11 bases. As DNA, the CDR3 is TGTGCCATCAGTGTACCCATGGGCGGCTACACCTTC. This sequence encodes CAISVPMGGYTF.

The chain couples TRBV7-2 to TRBJ2-7, with 7 bases that match TRBD1. The V gene end was trimmed by 5 bases and the J gene end by 3 bases; junction bases not matched to a gene: 7. This CDR3 contains 14 residues. CDR1 and CDR2 from the germline V gene are SGHTA and FQGNSA. Written as DNA, the CDR3 is TGTGCCAGCAGCCCGGGACAGCTATACTACGAGCAGTACTTC. Translating gives CASSPGQLYYEQYF.

V and J are TRBV12-3 or TRBV12-4 and TRBJ2-5; D ambiguous. V shed 3 bases and J shed 4 bases, with 9 bases lying between them. The CDR3 length is 13 residues. As DNA, the CDR3 is TGTGCCAGCAGTTTGGGCTACCGAGAGACCCAGTACTTC. Protein product: CASSLGYRETQYF.

This clonotype was seen more than once but under ten times. V and J are TRBV20-1 and TRBJ1-6, with D unclear. Per germline, CDR1 DFQATT and CDR2 SNEGSKA (reference sequence). V lost 5 bases and J 9 bases, leaving 17 bases between the germline ends. The CDR3 has 14 amino acids. CDR3 loop: CSAPPAPGSSPLHF. The CDR3 DNA reads TGCAGTGCTCCCCCTGCCCCAGGTAGTTCACCCCTCCACTTT.

In its sample, this clonotype was seen once. This chain connects TRBV28 to TRBJ1-4; 8 bases fit TRBD1. V lost 5 bases to trimming and J lost 8 bases; unmatched junction nucleotides: 13. The germline V gene encodes CDR1 MDHEN and CDR2 SYDVKM. There are 16 residues in the CDR3. The chain's CDR3 is CASSPPAGGPAEKLFF. In DNA, the CDR3 is TGTGCCAGCAGTCCCCCTGCAGGGGGCCCGGCAGAAAAACTGTTTTTT.

The V and J genes are TRBV7-6 and TRBJ1-4, with a possible D match to TRBD1 (5 bases). The germline V and J ends were trimmed by 4 bases and 1 base, with 10 bases remaining between them. This CDR3 comprises 15 residues. CDR1 SGHVS and CDR2 FNYEAQ come from the germline V gene. CDR3 DNA: TGTGCCAGCAGCTCAGGAGGACAAACTAATGAAAAACTGTTTTTT. Translation gives CASSSGGQTNEKLFF.

This chain links TRBV5-1 with TRBJ2-5; D might be TRBD1 (5 bases). Looked up from germline, CDR1 is SGHRS and CDR2 is YFSETQ. The V end was cut by 6 bases, the J end by 0 bases, with 12 bases between. The CDR3 sequence is 14 residues long. The CDR3 loop reads CASTRQDNQETQYF. Written as DNA, the CDR3 is TGCGCCAGCACCCGTCAGGACAACCAAGAGACCCAGTACTTC.

This sequence joins TRBV5-1 and TRBJ2-3; D is undetermined. The CDR3 runs 15 residues. With 0 bases removed from V and 4 bases from J, the gap between germline ends came to 12 bases. Germline V gene sequence: CDR1 SGHRS, CDR2 YFSETQ. In DNA form, the CDR3 reads TGCGCCAGCAGCTTGGGGCAAATTCTCCCAGATACGCAGTATTTT. It encodes CASSLGQILPDTQYF.

V and J are TRBV7-2 and TRBJ2-3, with 11 bases matching TRBD2. J lost 4 bases, V lost 0 bases, and 9 bases had no gene match. This CDR3 is built from 18 residues. Germline assignment: CDR1 SGHTA and CDR2 FQGNSA. DNA of the CDR3: TGTGCCAGCAGCTTAGCGGGGACTAGCGGAGAACTACCAGATACGCAGTATTTT. Translating it yields CASSLAGTSGELPDTQYF.

This clonotype has a handful of counts. The chain uses TRBV20-1 and TRBJ1-5; D is perhaps TRBD1 (6 bases). Germline CDR1 and CDR2: DFQATT and SNEGSKA (reference sequence). The length of the CDR3 is 15 residues. V was shortened by 6 bases and J by 2 bases, with 17 bases between the two germline ends. Written as DNA, the CDR3 is TGCAGTGCCACCACACACAGGGTTGGCAATCAGCCCCAGCATTTT. Translation gives CSATTHRVGNQPQHF.

This clonotype was recorded a few times. This chain connects TRBV10-3 to TRBJ2-1; 9 bases fit TRBD1. V lost 6 bases and J lost 4; bases outside the gene matches: 16. This CDR3 is built from 18 residues. CDR1 is ENHRY, CDR2 SYGVKD, per germline. CDR3 nucleotides: TGTGCCATCAGCGCCGGGACAGGGTCTTCGTCCGGGTACAATGAGCAGTTCTTC. This gives the protein CAISAGTGSSSGYNEQFF.

V and J are TRBV6-5 and TRBJ2-1; D may match TRBD1 or TRBD2 (5 bases each). The germline V gene encodes CDR1 MNHEY and CDR2 SVGAGI. The V end was cut by 2 bases, the J end by 8 bases, with 16 bases between. CDR3 length: 15 residues. CDR3 sequence (DNA): TGTGCCAGCAGTTACGGGACCCCGGCAGTCCATGAGCAGTTCTTC. Protein: CASSYGTPAVHEQFF.

This clonotype appeared many times. The rearrangement joins TRBV5-1 to TRBJ2-3; 7 nucleotides align to TRBD1. Unmatched junction bases numbered 9, after V lost 7 bases and J lost 4 bases. Germline lookup yields CDR1 SGHRS and CDR2 YFSETQ. This CDR3 contains 14 residues. CDR3 bases: TGCGCCAGCTACTCCCGGGACAGAGCAGATACGCAGTATTTT. Residues: CASYSRDRADTQYF.

This clonotype has at least ten counts. This chain connects TRBV5-1 to TRBJ2-7, with D possibly TRBD2 on 5 matching bases. CDR1 is SGHRS and CDR2 is YFSETQ in the germline V gene. The CDR3 length is 17 residues. Trimming shortened V by 3 bases and J by 2 bases, and 21 bases separated the two germline ends. Here the CDR3 reads CASSSRALSRAPYEQYF. The CDR3, as DNA: TGCGCCAGCAGCTCGAGGGCTCTGTCCAGAGCCCCCTACGAGCAGTACTTC.

The table lists this clonotype with a few counts. The rearrangement links TRBV6-2 or TRBV6-3 to TRBJ2-1, with 9 bases fitting TRBD2. Germline V gene sequence: CDR1 MNHEY, CDR2 SVGEGT. V lost 4 bases and J lost 10; bases outside the gene matches: 14. The length of the CDR3 is 16 residues. The CDR3 here is CASSLGFAGGTIEQFF. DNA for the CDR3: TGTGCCAGCAGTTTAGGGTTCGCGGGAGGGACAATCGAGCAGTTCTTC.

V gene TRBV10-3 combines with J gene TRBJ1-5; D not resolved. The CDR3 has 15 amino acids. Looked up from germline, CDR1 is ENHRY and CDR2 is SYGVKD. V was shortened by 2 bases and J by 0 bases, with 8 bases between the two germline ends. The chain's CDR3 is CAISEAGYSNQPQHF. The CDR3 nucleotides are TGTGCCATCAGTGAGGCCGGGTATAGCAATCAGCCCCAGCATTTT.